Below are 21 T cell receptor beta chains sequenced from a single sample in a study of somatic mutations in cytotoxic T cells in rheumatoid arthritis. Here immunoSEQ multiplex PCR was the method, and the copy in TCRdb shows in-frame clones only, minus some. The sample records tens of thousands of clones, approximately 80% being singletons. Sequencing was done on a sample of CD8+ T cells sorted from blood. The receptors shown here come from a man aged 35 to 55 in good health.

The chain couples TRBV7-9 to TRBJ2-5, with 7 bases lining up with TRBD1. Germline values: CDR1 SEHNR, CDR2 FQNEAQ (reference sequence). With 5 bases clipped from V and 1 base from J, the junction kept 7 bases outside the gene matches. CDR3 size: 15 residues. CDR3 nucleotide sequence: TGTGCCAGCAGCGGAGGACAGGACCGCCAAGAGACCCAGTACTTC. Translation: CASSGGQDRQETQYF.

This clone was detected only once. The chain links TRBV27 to TRBJ2-3, with unresolved D. This CDR3 has 16 amino acids. The V gene lost 4 bases and the J gene lost 0 bases, with 14 bases spanning the gap. Germline values: CDR1 MNHEY, CDR2 SMNVEV (reference sequence). For the CDR3, the DNA is TGTGCCAGCAGTTACCCGGGTAGGATGAGCACAGATACGCAGTATTTT. Translating it yields CASSYPGRMSTDTQYF.

This sequence joins TRBV6-6 and TRBJ1-3; D unresolved. CDR1 and CDR2 from the germline V gene are MNHNY and SVGAGI (reference sequence). The CDR3 spans 11 residues. V was clipped by 10 bases and J by 1 base, with 5 bases between them. The DNA for the CDR3 is TGTGCCACCCTATCTGGAAACACCATATATTTT. Translation: CATLSGNTIYF.

V is TRBV7-9 and J is TRBJ1-5; no clear D. The V and J ends lost 1 base and 6 bases respectively, with 13 bases between them. Germline loops: CDR1 SEHNR, CDR2 FQNEAQ (reference sequence). The CDR3 consists of 15 residues. CDR3 sequence (DNA): TGTGCCAGCAGCTTAGGGATTAGGGAAGGTCAGCCCCAGCATTTT. This translates into CASSLGIREGQPQHF.

J is TRBJ1-5 and V is TRBV30; the D gene is possibly TRBD1 (6 bases). The CDR3 runs to 13 residues. V was clipped by 5 bases and J by 1 base, with 9 bases between them. CDR1 is GTSNPN, CDR2 SVGIG, per germline (reference sequence). This chain's CDR3 is CAWGQGSNQPQHF. CDR3 in DNA: TGTGCCTGGGGTCAGGGGAGCAATCAGCCCCAGCATTTT.

The chain uses TRBV28 and TRBJ2-7, with TRBD1 matching 7 bases. The CDR3 sequence is 14 residues long. With V trimmed by 5 bases and J by 1 base, 5 bases remained unmatched. The germline V gene has CDR1 MDHEN and CDR2 SYDVKM. The CDR3 bases are TGTGCCAGCAGTACCTGGGGACAGTCCTACGAGCAGTACTTC. Its translation is CASSTWGQSYEQYF.

This rearrangement joins TRBV19 to TRBJ2-5; TRBD2 matches at 7 bases. Losses at the gene ends were 2 bases for V and 4 bases for J; bases not matched to a gene: 10. Germline V lookup: CDR1 LNHDA, CDR2 SQIVND (reference sequence). The CDR3 is made up of 16 amino acids. CDR3 sequence: CASSISSGVSIETQYF. The CDR3 bases are TGTGCCAGTAGTATATCGAGCGGGGTGTCTATAGAGACCCAGTACTTC.

For this clone: Germline and junction disagree at one end, which may indicate a read error. V and J are TRBV28 and TRBJ2-7; the match to TRBD1 covers 10 bases. The CDR3 sequence is 16 residues long. Germline values: CDR1 MDHEN, CDR2 SYDVKM. The CDR3 DNA reads as TGTGCCAGCAGTTTATGGGGGACAGGGGCCTCCCACGAGCAGTACTTC. This sequence encodes CASSLWGTGASHEQYF.

This clone has only one observation. This chain connects TRBV6-5 to TRBJ1-1, with TRBD1 identical over 10 bases. The CDR3 contains 16 residues. After removal of 0 bases from V and 2 bases from J, the junction contained 3 bases not matched to a gene. CDR1 and CDR2 from the germline V gene are MNHEY and SVGAGI. The CDR3: CASSYSTGGFNTEAFF. The CDR3 DNA is TGTGCCAGCAGTTACTCGACAGGGGGCTTTAACACTGAAGCTTTCTTT.

This sequence joins TRBV5-1 and TRBJ1-1; D may be TRBD1 (5 bases). There are 14 residues in the CDR3. Trimming left V 3 bases short and J 4 bases short, with 13 bases between. Looked up from germline, CDR1 is SGHRS and CDR2 is YFSETQ. The CDR3 is CASSYRDAITEAFF. The CDR3 nucleotides read TGCGCCAGCAGCTACCGGGACGCTATCACTGAAGCTTTCTTT.

J is TRBJ1-1 and V is TRBV25-1; 8 bases agree with TRBD1. Trimming took 5 bases from V and 4 from J; bases not matched to a gene: 12. Germline V gives CDR1 MGHDK, CDR2 SYGVNS. CDR3 size: 16 residues. The CDR3 protein is CASSQPHRQGFTEAFF. CDR3 DNA: TGTGCCAGCAGTCAACCCCATCGACAGGGGTTCACTGAAGCTTTCTTT.

The chain carries TRBV6-5 and TRBJ2-3; 7 nucleotides line up with TRBD1. Germline assignment: CDR1 MNHEY and CDR2 SVGAGI. CDR3 size: 15 residues. The trim removed 0 bases at V and 5 bases at J, leaving 5 bases unmatched. CDR3 in amino acids: CASSYSDRDKDTQYF. Written as DNA, the CDR3 is TGTGCCAGCAGTTACTCTGACAGGGATAAAGATACGCAGTATTTT.

This clone has only one observation. The chain has TRBV7-2 and TRBJ1-4; 8 bases line up with TRBD1. In germline, CDR1 is SGHTA, CDR2 FQGNSA. Trimming took 7 bases from V and 6 from J; bases not matched to a gene: 22. This CDR3 has 19 amino acids. The CDR3 region is CASTSGVGDRTTSDEKLFF. In DNA, the CDR3 is TGTGCCAGCACCTCAGGGGTGGGGGACAGGACCACTTCCGATGAAAAACTGTTTTTT.

The chain joins TRBV27 to TRBJ2-1; 8 nucleotides align to TRBD2. V shed 9 bases, J shed 6 bases, and the junction held 4 bases outside the gene matches. This CDR3 is 12 amino acids long. Germline lookup yields CDR1 MNHEY and CDR2 SMNVEV (reference sequence). CDR3 amino acids: CASGLAGNEQFF. CDR3 DNA sequence: TGTGCCAGTGGACTAGCAGGCAATGAGCAGTTCTTC.

The chain has TRBV7-9 and TRBJ2-7; TRBD1 is a possible D gene (6 bases). The CDR3 length is 16 residues. The V end lost 4 bases, the J end lost 1 base, and 17 bases lay between the germline ends. CDR1 and CDR2 from the germline V gene are SEHNR and FQNEAQ (reference sequence). The CDR3 protein is CASSSNPLRGSYEQYF. The CDR3 coding sequence is TGTGCCAGCAGCTCAAACCCCCTCAGGGGTTCCTACGAGCAGTACTTC.

The rearrangement uses TRBV27 and TRBJ2-7; TRBD2 might be the D (5 bases). V shed 2 bases and J shed 0 bases, with 8 bases lying between them. The CDR3 consists of 14 residues. Looked up from germline, CDR1 is MNHEY and CDR2 is SMNVEV (reference sequence). This CDR3 reads CASSLSGSSYEQYF. CDR3 in DNA: TGTGCCAGCAGTTTAAGCGGTAGCTCCTACGAGCAGTACTTC.

This clone was picked up a small number of times. This chain joins TRBV5-5 and TRBJ2-7; 8 bases match TRBD1. This CDR3 contains 14 residues. Germline CDR1 and CDR2: SGHKS and YYEKEE (reference sequence). J gave up 5 bases and V 7 bases, and 11 bases lay outside the gene matches. The CDR3 sequence is CASGPGTGTNEQYF. Written as DNA, the CDR3 is TGTGCCAGCGGACCCGGGACAGGTACCAACGAGCAGTACTTC.

The rearrangement uses TRBV27 and TRBJ2-3; the D gene is possibly TRBD1 (5 bases). V shed 1 base and J shed 2 bases, with 10 bases lying between them. Per germline, CDR1 MNHEY and CDR2 SMNVEV (reference sequence). CDR3 length equals 15 residues. CDR3: CASSLLWTLTDTQYF. The CDR3 DNA follows: TGTGCCAGCAGTTTATTATGGACACTCACAGATACGCAGTATTTT.

This chain connects TRBV18 to TRBJ2-7; a weak D match, TRBD2 (6 bases). V was shortened by 0 bases and J by 5 bases, with 14 bases between the two germline ends. Germline values: CDR1 KGHSH, CDR2 LQKENI. This CDR3 comprises 15 residues. CDR3 region: CASSPPGGAAHEQYF. DNA for the CDR3: TGTGCCAGCTCACCACCGGGCGGGGCTGCGCACGAGCAGTACTTC.

This clone came up once. The chain combines TRBV4-2 with TRBJ1-5; no reliable D call. Germline loops: CDR1 LGHNA, CDR2 YNFKEQ. Trimming left V 3 bases short and J 4 bases short, with 4 bases between. CDR3 length: 12 amino acids. This chain's CDR3 is CASSQGNQPQHF. CDR3 bases: TGTGCCAGCAGCCAGGGTAATCAGCCCCAGCATTTT.

The chain is built from TRBV27 and TRBJ1-1; D possibly corresponds to TRBD1 (5 bases). Germline assignment: CDR1 MNHEY and CDR2 SMNVEV (reference sequence). The CDR3 is 11 amino acids. Trimming took off 8 bases at V and 4 bases at J, with 8 bases between the two ends. The CDR3 DNA sequence: TGTGCCAGCGGGGGTGGCACTGAAGCTTTCTTT. The encoded protein is CASGGGTEAFF.